This TCR beta chain was captured in a study of T cell repertoires in cytomegalovirus infection. In its sample, this clonotype was seen a few times. Its antigen is still unknown. TCRdb reprocessed the reads with MiXCR, giving one entry per CDR3 protein. The repertoire holds around 85,000 distinct CDR3 sequences, with approximately 46% as singletons. The CDR3 spans 14 residues. The germline V gene has CDR1 DFQATT and CDR2 SNEGSKA (reference sequence). J gave up 8 bases and V 6 bases, and 10 bases lay outside the gene matches. The sample consisted of CD8+ T cells from cultured PBMCs, taken from culture after CMV antigen stimulation. The receptor comes from a human donor in good health (CMV status not recorded). Some clones in this sample may be carry-over from other donors' samples. This chain joins TRBV20-1 and TRBJ1-4, with 9 bases fitting TRBD1. DNA of the CDR3: TGCAGTGCCCTACTACAGGGGGCAAGGGAAAAACTGTTTTTT. Amino acids: CSALLQGAREKLFF.